The 3 T cell receptor beta chains listed next were all sequenced from one sample in a study of blood T cell repertoires in COVID-19. The repertoire was sequenced with immunoSEQ multiplex PCR; TCRdb's copy has only in-frame clones and lacks some. The sample holds about 250,000 clones, around 85% seen once. What was sequenced was peripheral blood. The receptors stem from an elderly man with acute or convalescent COVID-19.

The chain recombines TRBV2 with TRBJ2-5; TRBD2 aligns across 13 bases. The germline gives CDR1 SNHLY, CDR2 FYNNEI. The CDR3 length is 17 residues. V was clipped by 8 bases and J by 5 bases; unmatched bases: 14. The CDR3 reads CASESILAGGPGETQYF. The DNA of the CDR3 is TGTGCCAGCGAATCCATACTAGCGGGAGGGCCTGGGGAGACCCAGTACTTC.

This clone occurred once. The V gene is TRBV7-9, the J gene TRBJ1-6; D is unresolved. This CDR3 is built from 15 residues. Germline V gives CDR1 SEHNR, CDR2 FQNEAQ (reference sequence). V was shortened by 5 bases and J by 13 bases, with 21 bases between the two germline ends. This chain's CDR3 is CASSDRETEVGPLHF. CDR3 sequence (DNA): TGTGCCAGCAGCGACCGGGAAACGGAAGTCGGGCCCCTCCACTTT.

The J gene is TRBJ1-5, the V gene TRBV19; the match to TRBD1 covers 7 bases. Germline V lookup: CDR1 LNHDA, CDR2 SQIVND (reference sequence). This CDR3 comprises 14 residues. The junction had 12 bases not matched to a gene; V was cut back by 10 bases and J by 6 bases. The DNA for the CDR3 is TGTGCCATTGCACAGGGGCCCGGGGGTCAGCCCCAGCATTTT. Translating gives CAIAQGPGGQPQHF.